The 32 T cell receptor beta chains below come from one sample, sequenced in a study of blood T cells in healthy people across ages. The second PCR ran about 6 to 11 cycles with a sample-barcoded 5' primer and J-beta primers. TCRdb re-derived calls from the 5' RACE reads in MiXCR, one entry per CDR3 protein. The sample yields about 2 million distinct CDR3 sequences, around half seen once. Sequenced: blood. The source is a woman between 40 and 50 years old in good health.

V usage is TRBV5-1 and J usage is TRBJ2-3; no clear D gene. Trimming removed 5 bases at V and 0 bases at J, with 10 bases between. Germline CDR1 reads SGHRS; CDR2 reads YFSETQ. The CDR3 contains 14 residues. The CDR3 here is CASRLAPSTDTQYF. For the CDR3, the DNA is TGCGCCAGCAGACTGGCCCCTAGCACAGATACGCAGTATTTT.

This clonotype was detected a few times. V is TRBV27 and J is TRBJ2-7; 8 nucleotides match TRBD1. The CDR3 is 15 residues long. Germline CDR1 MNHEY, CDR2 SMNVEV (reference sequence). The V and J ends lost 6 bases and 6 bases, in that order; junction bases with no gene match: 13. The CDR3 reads CASRTGGPAFSEQYF. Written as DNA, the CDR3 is TGTGCCAGCAGAACAGGGGGTCCTGCGTTCAGCGAGCAGTACTTC.

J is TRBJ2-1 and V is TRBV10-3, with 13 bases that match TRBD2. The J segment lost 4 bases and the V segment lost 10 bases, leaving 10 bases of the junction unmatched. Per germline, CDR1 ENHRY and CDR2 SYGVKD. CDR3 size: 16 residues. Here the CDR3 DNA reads TGTGCCACGACCCGACTAGCGGGGGGCCAATACAATGAGCAGTTCTTC. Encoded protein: CATTRLAGGQYNEQFF.

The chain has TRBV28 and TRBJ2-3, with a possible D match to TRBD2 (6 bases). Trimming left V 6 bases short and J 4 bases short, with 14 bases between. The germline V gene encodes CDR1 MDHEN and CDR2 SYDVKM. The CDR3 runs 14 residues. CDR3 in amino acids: CASRLAPGADTQYF. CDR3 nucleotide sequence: TGTGCCAGCAGGTTAGCCCCGGGGGCAGATACGCAGTATTTT.

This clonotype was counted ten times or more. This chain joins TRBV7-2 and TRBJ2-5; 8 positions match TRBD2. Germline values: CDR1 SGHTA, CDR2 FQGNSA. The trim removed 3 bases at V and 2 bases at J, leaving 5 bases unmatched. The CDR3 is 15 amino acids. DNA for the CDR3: TGTGCCAGCAGCTTCGTACTAGCGGCACAAGAGACCCAGTACTTC. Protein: CASSFVLAAQETQYF.

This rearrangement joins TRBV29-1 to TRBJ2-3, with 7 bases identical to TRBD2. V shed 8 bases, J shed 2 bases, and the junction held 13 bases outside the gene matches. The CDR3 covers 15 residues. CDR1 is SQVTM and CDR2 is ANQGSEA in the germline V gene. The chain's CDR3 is CSSLRIRGDTDTQYF. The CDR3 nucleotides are TGCAGCTCCCTAAGGATTCGGGGGGACACAGATACGCAGTATTTT.

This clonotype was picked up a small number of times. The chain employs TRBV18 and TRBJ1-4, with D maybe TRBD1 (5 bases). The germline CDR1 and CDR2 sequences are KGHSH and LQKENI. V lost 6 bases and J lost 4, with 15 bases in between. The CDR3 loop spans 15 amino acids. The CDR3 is CASSERGSNNEKLFF. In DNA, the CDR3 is TGTGCCAGCTCGGAAAGGGGCTCCAATAATGAAAAACTGTTTTTT.

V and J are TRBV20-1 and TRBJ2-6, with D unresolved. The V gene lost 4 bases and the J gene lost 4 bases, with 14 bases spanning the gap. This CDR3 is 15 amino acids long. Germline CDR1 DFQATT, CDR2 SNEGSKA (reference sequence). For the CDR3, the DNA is TGCAGTGCTAACCAGCAAGGGTCAGGGGCCAACGTCCTGACTTTC. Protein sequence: CSANQQGSGANVLTF.

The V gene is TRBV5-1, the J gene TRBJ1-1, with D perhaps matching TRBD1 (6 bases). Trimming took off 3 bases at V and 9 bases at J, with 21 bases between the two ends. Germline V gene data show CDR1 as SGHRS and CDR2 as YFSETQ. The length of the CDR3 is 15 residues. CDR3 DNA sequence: TGCGCCAGCAGCTCCGGACGGGGGGCCTTCCCGCAAGCTTTCTTT. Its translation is CASSSGRGAFPQAFF.

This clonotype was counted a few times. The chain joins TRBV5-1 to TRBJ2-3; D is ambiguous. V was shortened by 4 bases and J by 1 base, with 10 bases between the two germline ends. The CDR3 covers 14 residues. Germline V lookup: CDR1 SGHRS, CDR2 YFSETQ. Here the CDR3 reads CASSPIGGTDTQYF. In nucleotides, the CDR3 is TGCGCCAGCAGCCCTATTGGGGGCACAGATACGCAGTATTTT.

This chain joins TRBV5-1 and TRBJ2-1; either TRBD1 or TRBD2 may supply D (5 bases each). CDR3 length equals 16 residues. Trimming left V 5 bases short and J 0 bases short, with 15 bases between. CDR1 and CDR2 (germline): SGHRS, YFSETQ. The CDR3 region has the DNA TGCGCCAGCAGAGCCCAGGGACCTAGCTCCTACAATGAGCAGTTCTTC. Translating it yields CASRAQGPSSYNEQFF.

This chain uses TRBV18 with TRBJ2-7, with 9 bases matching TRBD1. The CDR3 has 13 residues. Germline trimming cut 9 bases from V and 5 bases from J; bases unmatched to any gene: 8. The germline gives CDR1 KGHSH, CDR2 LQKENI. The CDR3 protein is CASVRTGANEQYF. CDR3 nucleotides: TGTGCCAGTGTACGGACAGGGGCGAACGAGCAGTACTTC. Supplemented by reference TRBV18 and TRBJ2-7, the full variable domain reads NAGVMQNPRHLVRRRGQEARLRCSPMKGHSHVYWYRQLPEEGLKFMVYLQKENIIDESGMPKERFSAEFPKEGPSILRIQQVVRGDSAAYFCASVRTGANEQYFGPGTRLTVT.

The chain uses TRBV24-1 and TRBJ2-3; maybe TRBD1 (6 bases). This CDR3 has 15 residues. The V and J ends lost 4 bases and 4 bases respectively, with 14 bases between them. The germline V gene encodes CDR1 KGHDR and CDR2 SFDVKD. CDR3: CATSEATGFPDTQYF. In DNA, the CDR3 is TGTGCCACCAGTGAAGCTACAGGGTTCCCAGATACGCAGTATTTT.

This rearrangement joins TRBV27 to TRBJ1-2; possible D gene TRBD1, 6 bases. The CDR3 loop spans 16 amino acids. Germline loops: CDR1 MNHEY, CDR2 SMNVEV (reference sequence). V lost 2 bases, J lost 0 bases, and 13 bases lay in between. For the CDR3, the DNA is TGTGCCAGCAGTTTAGTTGGGGGCTCAGCTAACTATGGCTACACCTTC. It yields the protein CASSLVGGSANYGYTF.

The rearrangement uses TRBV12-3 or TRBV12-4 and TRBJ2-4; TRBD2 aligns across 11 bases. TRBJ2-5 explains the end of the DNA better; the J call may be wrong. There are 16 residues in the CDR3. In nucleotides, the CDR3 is TGTGCCAGCTCTGATACGGGACTAGCGGAGGGGGAGACCCAGTACTTC. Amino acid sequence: CASSDTGLAEGETQYF.

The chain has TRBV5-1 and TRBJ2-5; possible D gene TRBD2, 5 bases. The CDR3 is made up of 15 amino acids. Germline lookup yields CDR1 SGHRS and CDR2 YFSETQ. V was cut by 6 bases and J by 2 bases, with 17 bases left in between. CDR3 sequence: CASKWNGDLQETQYF. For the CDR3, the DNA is TGCGCCAGCAAATGGAACGGGGATCTGCAAGAGACCCAGTACTTC. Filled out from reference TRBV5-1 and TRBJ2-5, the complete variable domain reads KAGVTQTPRYLIKTRGQQVTLSCSPISGHRSVSWYQQTPGQGLQFLFEYFSETQRNKGNFPGRFSGRQFSNSRSEMNVSTLELGDSALYLCASKWNGDLQETQYFGPGTRLLVL.

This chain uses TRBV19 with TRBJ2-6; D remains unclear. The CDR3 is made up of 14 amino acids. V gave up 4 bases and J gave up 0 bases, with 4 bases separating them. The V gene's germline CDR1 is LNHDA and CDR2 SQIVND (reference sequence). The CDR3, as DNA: TGTGCCAGTAGTACACACTCTGGGGCCAACGTCCTGACTTTC. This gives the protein CASSTHSGANVLTF.

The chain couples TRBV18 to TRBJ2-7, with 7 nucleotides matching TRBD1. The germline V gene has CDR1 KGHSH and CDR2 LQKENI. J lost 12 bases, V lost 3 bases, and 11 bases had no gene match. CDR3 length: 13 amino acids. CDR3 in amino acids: CASSPDAGQDPYF. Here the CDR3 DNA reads TGTGCCAGCTCACCCGATGCTGGACAGGACCCGTACTTC.

The DNA of the CDR3 is TGTGCCAGCAGCGTAGCGGTGGGACACAGGACCGATGGGACCCAGTACTTC. Translated, it gives CASSVAVGHRTDGTQYF. V usage is TRBV9 and J usage is TRBJ2-5; TRBD1 might be the D (6 bases). With 0 bases removed from V and 7 bases from J, the gap between germline ends came to 22 bases. The germline V gene encodes CDR1 SGDLS and CDR2 YYNGEE. This CDR3 contains 17 residues. The whole variable domain, remainder taken from reference TRBV9 and TRBJ2-5, is DSGVTQTPKHLITATGQRVTLRCSPRSGDLSVYWYQQSLDQGLQFLIQYYNGEERAKGNILERFSAQQFPDLHSELNLSSLELGDSALYFCASSVAVGHRTDGTQYFGPGTRLLVL.

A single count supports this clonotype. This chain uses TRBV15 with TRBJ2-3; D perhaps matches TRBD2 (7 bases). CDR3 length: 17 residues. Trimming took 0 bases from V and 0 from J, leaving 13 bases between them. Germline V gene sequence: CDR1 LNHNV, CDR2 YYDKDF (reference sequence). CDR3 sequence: CATSRDIAGASTDTQYF. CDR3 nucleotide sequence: TGTGCCACCAGCAGAGATATTGCGGGGGCGAGCACAGATACGCAGTATTTT.

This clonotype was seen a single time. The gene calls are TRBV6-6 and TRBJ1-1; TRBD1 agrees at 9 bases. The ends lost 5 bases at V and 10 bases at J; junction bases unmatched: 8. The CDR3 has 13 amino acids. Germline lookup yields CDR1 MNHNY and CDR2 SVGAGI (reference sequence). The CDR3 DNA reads TGTGCCAGCAGTGGTCCGGGACAGGGAGGAGCTTTCTTT. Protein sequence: CASSGPGQGGAFF.

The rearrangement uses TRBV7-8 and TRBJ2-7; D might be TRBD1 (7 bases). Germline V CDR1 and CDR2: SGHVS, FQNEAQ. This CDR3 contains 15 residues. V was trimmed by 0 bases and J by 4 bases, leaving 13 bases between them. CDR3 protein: CASSLAGRGEYEQYF. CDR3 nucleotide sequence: TGTGCCAGCAGCTTAGCAGGCAGGGGGGAGTACGAGCAGTACTTC. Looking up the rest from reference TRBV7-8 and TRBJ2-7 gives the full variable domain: GAGVSQSPRYKVAKRGQDVALRCDPISGHVSLFWYQQALGQGPEFLTYFQNEAQLDKSGLPSDRFFAERPEGSVSTLKIQRTQQEDSAVYLCASSLAGRGEYEQYFGPGTRLTVT.

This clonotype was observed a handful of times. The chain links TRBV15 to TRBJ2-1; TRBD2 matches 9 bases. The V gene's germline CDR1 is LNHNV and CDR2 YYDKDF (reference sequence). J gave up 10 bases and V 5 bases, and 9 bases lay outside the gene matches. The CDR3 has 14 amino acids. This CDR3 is CATSVTGLAREQFF. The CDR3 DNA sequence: TGTGCCACCAGCGTTACGGGACTAGCAAGGGAGCAGTTCTTC. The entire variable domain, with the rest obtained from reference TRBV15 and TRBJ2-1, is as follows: DAMVIQNPRYQVTQFGKPVTLSCSQTLNHNVMYWYQQKSSQAPKLLFHYYDKDFNNEADTPDNFQSRRPNTSFCFLDIRSPGLGDTAMYLCATSVTGLAREQFFGPGTRLTVL.

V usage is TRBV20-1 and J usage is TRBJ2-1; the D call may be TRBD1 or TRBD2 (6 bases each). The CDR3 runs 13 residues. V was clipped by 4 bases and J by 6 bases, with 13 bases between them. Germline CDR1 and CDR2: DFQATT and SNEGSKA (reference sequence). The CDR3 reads CSAKRGATNEQFF. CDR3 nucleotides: TGCAGTGCTAAGAGGGGGGCCACCAATGAGCAGTTCTTC.

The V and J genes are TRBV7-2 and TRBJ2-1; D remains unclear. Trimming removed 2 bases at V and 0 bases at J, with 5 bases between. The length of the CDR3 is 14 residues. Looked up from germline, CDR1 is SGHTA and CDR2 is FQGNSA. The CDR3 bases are TGTGCCAGCAGCTTATTTTTCTCCTACAATGAGCAGTTCTTC. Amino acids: CASSLFFSYNEQFF.

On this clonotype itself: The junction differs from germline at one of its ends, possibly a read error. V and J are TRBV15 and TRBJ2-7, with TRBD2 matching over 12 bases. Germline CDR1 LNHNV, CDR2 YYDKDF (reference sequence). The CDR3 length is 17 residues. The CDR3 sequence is CATSRVSGLAGSYEQYF. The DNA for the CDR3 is TGTGCCACTAGCAGAGTTTCAGGACTAGCGGGGTCCTACGAGCAGTACTTC.

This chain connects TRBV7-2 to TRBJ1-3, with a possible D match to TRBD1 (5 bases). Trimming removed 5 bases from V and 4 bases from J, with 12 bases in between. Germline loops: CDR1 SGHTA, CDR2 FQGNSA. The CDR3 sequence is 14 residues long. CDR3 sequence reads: CASSLIGAGNTIYF. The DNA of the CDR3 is TGTGCCAGCAGCCTGATTGGGGCCGGAAACACCATATATTTT.

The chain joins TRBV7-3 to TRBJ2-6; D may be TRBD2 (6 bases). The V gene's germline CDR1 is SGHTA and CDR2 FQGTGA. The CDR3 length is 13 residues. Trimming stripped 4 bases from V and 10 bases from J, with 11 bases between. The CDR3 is CASSSLAGNVLTF. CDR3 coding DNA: TGTGCCAGCAGCTCCCTGGCGGGGAACGTCCTGACTTTC.

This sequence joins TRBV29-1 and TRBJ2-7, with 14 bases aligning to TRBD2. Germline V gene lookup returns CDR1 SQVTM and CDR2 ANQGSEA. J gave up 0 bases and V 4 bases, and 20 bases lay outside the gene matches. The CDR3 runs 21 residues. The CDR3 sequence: CSVVRKPGTSGGNVSSYEQYF. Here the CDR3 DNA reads TGCAGCGTTGTCAGGAAGCCCGGGACTAGCGGGGGAAACGTAAGCTCCTACGAGCAGTACTTC.

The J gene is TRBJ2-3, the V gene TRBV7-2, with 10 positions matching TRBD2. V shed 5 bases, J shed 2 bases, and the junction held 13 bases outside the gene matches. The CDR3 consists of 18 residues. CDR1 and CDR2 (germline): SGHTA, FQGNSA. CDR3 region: CASSRSPGLATLTDTQYF. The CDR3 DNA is TGTGCCAGCAGCCGATCCCCGGGACTAGCGACGCTCACAGATACGCAGTATTTT.

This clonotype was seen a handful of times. CDR3 bases: TGCGCCAGCAGCGCCGACAGCTTAAGACGCGGCTACACCTTC. It codes for CASSADSLRRGYTF. The V and J genes are TRBV5-1 and TRBJ1-2, with a weak D call TRBD1 (5 bases). From germline, CDR1 is SGHRS and CDR2 YFSETQ. The CDR3 totals 14 residues. V shed 4 bases and J shed 8 bases, with 18 bases lying between them. Together with reference TRBV5-1 and TRBJ1-2, the CDR3 gives the full variable domain: KAGVTQTPRYLIKTRGQQVTLSCSPISGHRSVSWYQQTPGQGLQFLFEYFSETQRNKGNFPGRFSGRQFSNSRSEMNVSTLELGDSALYLCASSADSLRRGYTFGSGTRLTVV.

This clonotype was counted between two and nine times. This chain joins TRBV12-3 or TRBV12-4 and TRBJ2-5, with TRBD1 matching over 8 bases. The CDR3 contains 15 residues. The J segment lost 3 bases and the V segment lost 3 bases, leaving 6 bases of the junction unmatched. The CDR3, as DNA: TGTGCCAGCAGTTTTCCAGGACAGGGCGAAGAGACCCAGTACTTC. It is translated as CASSFPGQGEETQYF.